This TCR beta chain was recovered during a study of PD-1 blockade in classical Hodgkin lymphoma. The repertoire was sequenced with immunoSEQ multiplex PCR; TCRdb's copy has only in-frame clones and lacks some. The table includes just under 45,000 clones, roughly 72% detected once. Remarks on this clone: What it binds is not known.

Study-wide points: Initiation of nivolumab under 1 year after ASCT led to exclusion of patients. Baseline diversity resembling that of newly diagnosed patients was seen in complete responders.

Brentuximab vedotin exposure varied, and every patient relapsed after autologous stem cell transplantation. This CDR3 is built from 21 residues. Trimming took 0 bases from V and 0 from J; bases not matched to a gene: 20. Germline V gives CDR1 SGDLS, CDR2 YYNGEE. The genes are TRBV9 and TRBJ1-1, with 7 positions matching TRBD1. The material was peripheral blood mononuclear cells (PBMCs), obtained before the second cycle of nivolumab. This sequence was found in a human donor with classical Hodgkin lymphoma. The CDR3 here is CASSVVPLAQRGRGMNTEAFF. CDR3 sequence (DNA): TGTGCCAGCAGCGTAGTGCCCCTGGCCCAAAGGGGGCGCGGAATGAACACTGAAGCTTTCTTT.